This TCR beta chain appears in the sequencing data of a study of shared clonotypes between healthy human individuals. Germline V CDR1 and CDR2: LNHDA, SQIVND (reference sequence). This CDR3 is 11 amino acids long. V was pared by 11 bases and J by 0 bases, with 7 bases between. Method: immunoSEQ multiplex PCR; TCRdb's copy keeps in-frame clones and lacks some. The repertoire holds some 980,000 clones, with more than 75% as singletons. The chain combines TRBV19 with TRBJ1-1, with D hard to call. The material sequenced was memory CD4+ T cells sorted from blood. Described subset: CD45RA-negative fraction. The TCR was taken from a man aged 18 to 29 in good health. CDR3 residues: CAGNLNTEAFF. The CDR3 region has the DNA TGTGCCGGAAATTTGAACACTGAAGCTTTCTTT.